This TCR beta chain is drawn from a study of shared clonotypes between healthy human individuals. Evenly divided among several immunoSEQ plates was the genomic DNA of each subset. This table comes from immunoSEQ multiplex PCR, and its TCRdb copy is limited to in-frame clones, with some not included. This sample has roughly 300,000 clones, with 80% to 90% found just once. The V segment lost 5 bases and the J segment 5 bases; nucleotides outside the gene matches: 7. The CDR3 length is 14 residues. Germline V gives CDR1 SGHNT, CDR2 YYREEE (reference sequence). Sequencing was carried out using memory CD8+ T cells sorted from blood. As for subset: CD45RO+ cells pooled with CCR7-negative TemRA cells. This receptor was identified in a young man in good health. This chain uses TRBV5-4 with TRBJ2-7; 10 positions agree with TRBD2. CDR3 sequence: CASSSSGSGDEQYF. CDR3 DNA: TGTGCCAGCAGTTCTAGCGGGAGTGGGGACGAGCAGTACTTC.